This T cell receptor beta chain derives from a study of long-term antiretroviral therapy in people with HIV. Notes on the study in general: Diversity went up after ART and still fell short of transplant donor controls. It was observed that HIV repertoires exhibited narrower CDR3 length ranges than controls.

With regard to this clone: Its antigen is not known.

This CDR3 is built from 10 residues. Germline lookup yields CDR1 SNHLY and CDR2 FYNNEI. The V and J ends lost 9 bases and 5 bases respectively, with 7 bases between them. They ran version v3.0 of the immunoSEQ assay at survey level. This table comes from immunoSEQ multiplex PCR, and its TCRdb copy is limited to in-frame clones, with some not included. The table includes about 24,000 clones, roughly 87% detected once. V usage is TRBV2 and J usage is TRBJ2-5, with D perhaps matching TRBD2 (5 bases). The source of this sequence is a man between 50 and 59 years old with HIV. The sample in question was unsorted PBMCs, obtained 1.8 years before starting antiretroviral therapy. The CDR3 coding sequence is TGTGCCAGTGGGGAGGAGACCCAGTACTTC. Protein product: CASGEETQYF. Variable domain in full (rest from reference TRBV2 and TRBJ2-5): EPEVTQTPSHQVTQMGQEVILRCVPISNHLYFYWYRQILGQKVEFLVSFYNNEISEKSEIFDDQFSVERPDGSNFTLKIRSTKLEDSAMYFCASGEETQYFGPGTRLLVL.